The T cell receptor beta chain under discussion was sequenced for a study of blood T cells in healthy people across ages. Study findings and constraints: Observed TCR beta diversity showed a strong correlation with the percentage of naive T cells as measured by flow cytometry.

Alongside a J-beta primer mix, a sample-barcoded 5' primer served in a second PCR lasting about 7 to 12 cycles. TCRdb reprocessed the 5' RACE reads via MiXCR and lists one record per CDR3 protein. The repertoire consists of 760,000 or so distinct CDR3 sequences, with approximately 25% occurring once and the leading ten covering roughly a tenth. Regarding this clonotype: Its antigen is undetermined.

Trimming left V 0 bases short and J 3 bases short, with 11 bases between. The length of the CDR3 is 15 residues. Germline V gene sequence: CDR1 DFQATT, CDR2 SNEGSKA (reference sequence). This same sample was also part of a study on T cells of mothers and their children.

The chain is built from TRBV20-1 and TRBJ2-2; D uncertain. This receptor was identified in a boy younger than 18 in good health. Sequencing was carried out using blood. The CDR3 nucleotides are TGCAGTGCTAGAGATCGTTCTTCGGACACCGGGGAGCTGTTTTTT. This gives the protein CSARDRSSDTGELFF.